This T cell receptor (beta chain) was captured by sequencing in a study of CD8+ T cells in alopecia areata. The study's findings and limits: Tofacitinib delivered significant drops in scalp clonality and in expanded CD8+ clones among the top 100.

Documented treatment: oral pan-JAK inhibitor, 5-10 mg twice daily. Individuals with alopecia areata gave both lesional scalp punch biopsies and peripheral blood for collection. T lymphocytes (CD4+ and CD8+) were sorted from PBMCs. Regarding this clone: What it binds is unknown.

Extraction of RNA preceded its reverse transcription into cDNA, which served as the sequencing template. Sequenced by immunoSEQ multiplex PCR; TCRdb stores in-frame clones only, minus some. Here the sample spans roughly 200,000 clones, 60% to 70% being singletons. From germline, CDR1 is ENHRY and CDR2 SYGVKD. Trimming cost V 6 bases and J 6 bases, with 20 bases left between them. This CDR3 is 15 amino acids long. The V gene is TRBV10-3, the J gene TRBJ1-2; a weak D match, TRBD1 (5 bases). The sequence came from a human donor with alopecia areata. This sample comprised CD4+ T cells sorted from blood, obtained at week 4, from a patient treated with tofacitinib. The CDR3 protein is CAISWREFRGDGYTF. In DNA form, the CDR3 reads TGTGCCATCAGCTGGCGGGAATTCAGAGGGGATGGCTACACCTTC.